These 21 T cell receptor beta chains came from one sample sequenced in a study of control samples from healthy donors and cancer patients. The assay was immunoSEQ multiplex PCR, and TCRdb's table has in-frame clones only and misses some. There are roughly 130,000 clones in the sample; 85% to 95% occur only once, and 3.6% lies in the top ten. The specimen sequenced was blood. These receptors all come from a man younger than 45 in good health.

The genes are TRBV6-5 and TRBJ2-1; 11 nucleotides match TRBD2. Per the germline V gene, CDR1 is MNHEY and CDR2 is SVGAGI. The V and J ends lost 0 bases and 8 bases, in that order; junction bases with no gene match: 6. This CDR3 comprises 16 residues. The CDR3 DNA sequence: TGTGCCAGCAGTTACTCGATAGCGGGGGGGTCCCATGAGCAGTTCTTC. Translated: CASSYSIAGGSHEQFF.

The rearrangement joins TRBV27 to TRBJ2-7, with 12 nucleotides matching TRBD1. Germline CDR1 MNHEY, CDR2 SMNVEV (reference sequence). Trimming took 8 bases from V and 5 from J; bases not matched to a gene: 4. This CDR3 spans 13 amino acids. The CDR3 DNA reads TGTGCCAGCTGGGACAGGGGGCTCGACGAGCAGTACTTC. It translates to CASWDRGLDEQYF.

The rearrangement uses TRBV6-5 and TRBJ2-7; perhaps TRBD1 as D (6 bases). Deletions cut 10 bases from V and 2 bases from J, with 12 bases between. Germline V gene lookup returns CDR1 MNHEY and CDR2 SVGAGI. This CDR3 comprises 12 residues. The CDR3 coding sequence is TGTGCCACTACAGGGTCTGCCTACGAGCAGTACTTC. It translates to CATTGSAYEQYF.

This clone was seen a single time. The rearrangement joins TRBV5-1 to TRBJ1-3; D might be TRBD1 (5 bases). Trimming took off 1 base at V and 6 bases at J, with 14 bases between the two ends. Germline CDR1 reads SGHRS; CDR2 reads YFSETQ. The length of the CDR3 is 15 residues. DNA of the CDR3: TGCGCCAGCAGCTTGACGCGACAAGGGGAAAACACCATATATTTT. This codes for CASSLTRQGENTIYF.

V and J are TRBV9 and TRBJ1-2; TRBD1 agrees at 9 bases. Looked up from germline, CDR1 is SGDLS and CDR2 is YYNGEE. The CDR3 is 16 amino acids. The J segment lost 2 bases and the V segment lost 0 bases, leaving 5 bases of the junction unmatched. The DNA of the CDR3 is TGTGCCAGCAGCGTAGCTTCCGGGACAGGGAACTATGGCTACACCTTC. This translates into CASSVASGTGNYGYTF.

J is TRBJ2-7 and V is TRBV27, with D tentatively TRBD1 (6 bases). The CDR3 length is 14 residues. V was cut by 6 bases and J by 0 bases, with 12 bases left in between. CDR1 and CDR2 (germline): MNHEY, SMNVEV (reference sequence). The CDR3 spells CASSYKGVSYEQYF. CDR3 sequence (DNA): TGTGCCAGCAGCTATAAGGGGGTCTCCTACGAGCAGTACTTC.

The chain couples TRBV2 to TRBJ2-7; D is unresolved. V lost 6 bases, J lost 1 base, and 7 bases lay in between. The CDR3 is made up of 12 amino acids. CDR1 and CDR2 (germline): SNHLY, FYNNEI. The CDR3 loop is CASRGRSYEQYF. CDR3 nucleotides: TGTGCCAGCAGGGGCAGGTCCTACGAGCAGTACTTC.

For this clone: The junction shows a germline mismatch at one end, possibly a read error. CDR3 in DNA: TGTGCCAGCACTGCGGACGGGGGCGGCTACAATGGGCAGTTCTTC. Translating it yields CASTADGGGYNGQFF. The rearrangement joins TRBV6-6 to TRBJ2-1; either TRBD1 or TRBD2 may fit D (6 bases each). CDR3 length equals 15 residues. Germline CDR1 reads MNHNY; CDR2 reads SVGAGI (reference sequence).

V gene TRBV21-1 combines with J gene TRBJ1-2. TRBV21-1 is recorded as a pseudogene. This CDR3 has 15 residues. CDR3 protein: CASSSRTPRDYGYTF. The CDR3, as DNA: TGTGCCAGCAGCTCCCGGACTCCCCGGGACTATGGCTACACCTTC.

The chain joins TRBV10-3 to TRBJ2-3; no clear D. Trimming took 0 bases from V and 2 from J, leaving 12 bases between them. Germline CDR1 ENHRY, CDR2 SYGVKD. CDR3 length: 16 residues. The CDR3: CAISESPRINTDTQYF. The CDR3 DNA reads TGTGCCATCAGTGAGTCCCCCAGGATTAACACAGATACGCAGTATTTT.

This sequence joins TRBV5-4 and TRBJ1-4, with TRBD1 as a possible D gene (6 bases). The CDR3 contains 15 residues. CDR1 and CDR2 from the germline V gene are SGHNT and YYREEE (reference sequence). V was shortened by 4 bases and J by 0 bases, with 10 bases between the two germline ends. CDR3 DNA: TGTGCCAGCAGCGGGGCAGGGGCAACTAATGAAAAACTGTTTTTT. Its translation: CASSGAGATNEKLFF.

The CDR3 coding sequence is TGCAGCGTTGCGGCTAGCGGGGGGGCGAAAGAGACCCAGTACTTC. Protein product: CSVAASGGAKETQYF. The rearrangement links TRBV29-1 to TRBJ2-5, with 12 bases matching TRBD2. CDR1 is SQVTM, CDR2 ANQGSEA, per germline. The CDR3 totals 15 residues. The junction had 6 bases not matched to a gene; V was cut back by 4 bases and J by 3 bases.

This clone appeared once. The chain recombines TRBV30 with TRBJ1-6; D is uncertain. CDR1 and CDR2 (germline): GTSNPN, SVGIG (reference sequence). With 2 bases removed from V and 5 bases from J, the gap between germline ends came to 7 bases. This CDR3 has 13 amino acids. The CDR3 DNA sequence: TGTGCCTGGAGTCGGCAGAATAATTCACCCCTCCACTTT. This gives the protein CAWSRQNNSPLHF. The full variable domain, completed using reference TRBV30 and TRBJ1-6, is SQTIHQWPATLVQPVGSPLSLECTVEGTSNPNLYWYRQAAGRGLQLLFYSVGIGQISSEVPQNLSASRPQDRQFILSSKKLLLSDSGFYLCAWSRQNNSPLHFGNGTRLTVT.

This chain links TRBV7-9 with TRBJ2-3; D not resolved. The CDR3 length is 13 residues. V lost 2 bases, J lost 3 bases, and 6 bases lay in between. Germline-derived CDR1 and CDR2 are SEHNR and FQNEAQ (reference sequence). DNA of the CDR3: TGTGCCAGCAGCTTATTGGAGACAGATACGCAGTATTTT. It yields the protein CASSLLETDTQYF.

The J gene is TRBJ1-3, the V gene TRBV7-2; D possibly corresponds to TRBD1 (6 bases). Germline lookup yields CDR1 SGHTA and CDR2 FQGNSA. Trimming pared 8 bases from V and 0 bases from J, leaving 14 bases between. The CDR3 covers 15 residues. The CDR3 spells CASGRDTYSGNTIYF. In DNA, the CDR3 is TGTGCCAGCGGCCGGGACACTTACTCTGGAAACACCATATATTTT.

This rearrangement joins TRBV11-2 to TRBJ1-1; weak D call: TRBD1 (6 bases). Germline V gene lookup returns CDR1 SGHAT and CDR2 FQNNGV. This CDR3 has 14 amino acids. The V end lost 5 bases, the J end lost 6 bases, and 16 bases lay between the germline ends. The CDR3 bases are TGTGCCAGCAGCCAAGGACAGTGGACCCCTGAAGCTTTCTTT. Translation gives CASSQGQWTPEAFF.

The V call is TRBV5-1, the J call TRBJ1-2; 8 bases are shared with TRBD1. CDR1 SGHRS and CDR2 YFSETQ come from the germline V gene. This CDR3 comprises 13 residues. Trimming took 5 bases from V and 6 from J; bases not matched to a gene: 6. CDR3 in DNA: TGCGCCAGCAGTCCGGGACAGGAGAATGGCTACACCTTC. Its translation: CASSPGQENGYTF.

This chain links TRBV4-3 with TRBJ1-1; perhaps TRBD1 as D (6 bases). Germline V lookup: CDR1 LGHNA, CDR2 YSLEER. The length of the CDR3 is 15 residues. The ends were cut back, 1 base at V and 3 bases at J, with 12 bases in the middle. The CDR3 region has the DNA TGCGCCAGCAGCCAAGCCGACAGGACAGACACTGAAGCTTTCTTT. Translation: CASSQADRTDTEAFF.

The chain couples TRBV7-9 to TRBJ1-1; TRBD1 is a possible D gene (5 bases). The CDR3 loop spans 14 amino acids. The V end lost 1 base, the J end lost 1 base, and 7 bases lay between the germline ends. From germline, CDR1 is SEHNR and CDR2 FQNEAQ (reference sequence). As DNA, the CDR3 is TGTGCCAGCAGCTTAGAGGGGAAGAACACTGAAGCTTTCTTT. It is translated as CASSLEGKNTEAFF.

Comments on this clone: At one end, the junction sequence differs from germline, possibly due to a read error. V usage is TRBV6-1 and J usage is TRBJ1-5; D uncertain. Germline V gene lookup returns CDR1 MNHNS and CDR2 SASEGT. The CDR3 totals 15 residues. CDR3 amino acids: CASREDRSSNQPQHF. CDR3 in DNA: TGTGCCAGCAGGGAAGATAGGTCGAGCAATCAGCCCCAGCATTTT.

The genes are TRBV6-2 or TRBV6-3 and TRBJ2-5; 9 bases agree with TRBD2. CDR3 length equals 19 residues. V lost 0 bases and J lost 5; bases outside the gene matches: 16. Germline V gives CDR1 MNHEY, CDR2 SVGEGT. CDR3 sequence: CASSYSRRLAGARGETQYF. The DNA of the CDR3 is TGTGCCAGCAGTTACTCGAGGCGTTTAGCGGGGGCCAGGGGGGAGACCCAGTACTTC.